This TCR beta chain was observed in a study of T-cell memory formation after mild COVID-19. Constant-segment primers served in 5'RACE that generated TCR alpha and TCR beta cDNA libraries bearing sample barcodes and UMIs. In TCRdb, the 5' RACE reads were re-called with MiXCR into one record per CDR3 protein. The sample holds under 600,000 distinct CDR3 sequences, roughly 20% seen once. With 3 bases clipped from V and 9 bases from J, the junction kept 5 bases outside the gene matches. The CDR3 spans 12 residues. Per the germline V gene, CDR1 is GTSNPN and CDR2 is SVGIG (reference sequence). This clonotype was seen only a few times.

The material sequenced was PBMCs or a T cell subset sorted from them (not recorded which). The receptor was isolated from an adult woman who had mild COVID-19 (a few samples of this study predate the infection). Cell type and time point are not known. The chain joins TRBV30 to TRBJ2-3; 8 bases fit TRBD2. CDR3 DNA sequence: TGTGCCTGGAGCGCGGGGGGAGGGACGCAGTATTTT. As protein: CAWSAGGGTQYF.